Shown below are 24 T cell receptor beta chains from a single sample sequenced in a study of tumor and adjacent non-tumor tissue in lung cancer. The library came from three nested PCR rounds adapted from ARM-PCR protocols. TCRdb fed the multiplex PCR reads into MiXCR, producing one record per CDR3 protein. Of about 110,000 distinct CDR3 sequences in the sample, 60% to 80% were seen once. This sample's RNA came from whole unsorted tissue. Sequencing input: lung tumor tissue. All receptors come from an older woman with non-small cell lung cancer.

About this clonotype itself: A much larger clonotype is one base distant, so this may be a read error. This chain connects TRBV28 to TRBJ1-1; no reliable D call. This CDR3 has 12 amino acids. From germline, CDR1 is MDHEN and CDR2 SYDVKM. CDR3 in DNA: TGTACCAGCAATCGGAGGGCCACTGAAGCTTTCTTT. This gives the protein CTSNRRATEAFF.

This clonotype was picked up a small number of times. A much larger clone sits a single nucleotide away, making a read error possible. V is TRBV20-1 and J is TRBJ2-7; D is perhaps TRBD1 or TRBD2 (5 bases each). This CDR3 spans 13 amino acids. CDR1 is DFQATT and CDR2 is SNEGSKA in the germline V gene (reference sequence). DNA of the CDR3: TGCAGTACTAGTGCGACAGCGGCCTACGAGCAGTACTTC. It translates to CSTSATAAYEQYF.

The sample holds one count of this clonotype. One base away lies a much larger clone, so this may be a sequencing read error. The chain has TRBV29-1 and TRBJ2-1, with D unclear. V was pared by 7 bases and J by 8 bases, with 9 bases between. Germline V gives CDR1 SQVTM, CDR2 ANQGSEA. This CDR3 comprises 10 residues. CDR3 loop: CSAQHDEQFF. The CDR3 DNA follows: TGCAGCGCTCAACACGATGAGCAGTTCTTC.

In the case of this clonotype: Germline and junction disagree at one end, which may indicate a read error. The chain recombines TRBV12-3 or TRBV12-4 with TRBJ2-1; TRBD1 aligns across 8 bases. This CDR3 comprises 16 residues. CDR3 bases: TGTGCCGGCAGTTCACAACGGGACAGGTTCTACAATGAGCAGTTCTTC. It is translated as CAGSSQRDRFYNEQFF.

Comments on this clonotype: Since the CDR3 does not end with the conserved phenylalanine or tryptophan, this likely comes from a read error. J is TRBJ2-5 and V is TRBV28; unclear D gene. The CDR3 runs 11 residues. The V gene lost 11 bases and the J gene lost 1 base, with 8 bases spanning the gap. Germline assignment: CDR1 MDHEN and CDR2 SYDVKM. CDR3 amino acids: CACQAQETQYS. DNA of the CDR3: TGTGCCTGCCAGGCCCAAGAGACCCAGTACTCC.

As regards this clonotype: This CDR3 is missing its conserved last phenylalanine or tryptophan, likely due to a read error. V gene TRBV6-2 or TRBV6-3 combines with J gene TRBJ2-2, with 10 bases fitting TRBD1. CDR3 length: 17 residues. CDR1 is MNHEY and CDR2 is SVGEGT in the germline V gene. For the CDR3, the DNA is TGTGCCAGCAGCAGAAACAAAGGACAGGGGGGCACCGGGCAGCTGTTTATT. It codes for CASSRNKGQGGTGQLFI.

A note on this clonotype: A junction end diverges from the germline sequence, so it may reflect a read error. The chain couples TRBV5-4 to TRBJ2-5; tentatively, D is TRBD2 (6 bases). This CDR3 contains 16 residues. Germline CDR1 and CDR2: SGHNT and YYREEE (reference sequence). This CDR3 reads CTSSLEGGRREETQYF. Here the CDR3 DNA reads TGTACCAGCAGCTTGGAAGGTGGCCGGAGGGAAGAGACCCAGTACTTC.

The V call is TRBV11-1, the J call TRBJ1-1, with D unclear. The germline gives CDR1 SGHAT, CDR2 FQDESV (reference sequence). CDR3 length: 14 amino acids. V was clipped by 5 bases and J by 7 bases, with 17 bases between them. CDR3 coding DNA: TGTGCCAGCAGCCGCTTTGACTTGTACGATGAAGCTTTCTTT. It yields the protein CASSRFDLYDEAFF. The whole variable domain, filled in from reference TRBV11-1 and TRBJ1-1, reads EAEVAQSPRYKITEKSQAVAFWCDPISGHATLYWYRQILGQGPELLVQFQDESVVDDSQLPKDRFSAERLKGVDSTLKIQPAELGDSAMYLCASSRFDLYDEAFFGQGTRLTVV.

As regards this clonotype: Germline is not matched at one junction end, which may reflect a read error. V usage is TRBV11-1 and J usage is TRBJ2-2, with 12 bases lining up with TRBD2. Germline loops: CDR1 SGHAT, CDR2 FQDESV (reference sequence). The CDR3 covers 17 residues. Here the CDR3 DNA reads TGTCCCAGCAACCCGCGACTAGCGGGAGAATCCACCGGGGACCTGTTATTT. Protein sequence: CPSNPRLAGESTGDLLF. Full variable domain (rest looked up from reference TRBV11-1 and TRBJ2-2): EAEVAQSPRYKITEKSQAVAFWCDPISGHATLYWYRQILGQGPELLVQFQDESVVDDSQLPKDRFSAERLKGVDSTLKIQPAELGDSAMYLCPSNPRLAGESTGDLLFGEGSRLTVL.

V is TRBV7-9 and J is TRBJ2-3; a possible D gene is TRBD1 (5 bases). This CDR3 has 16 residues. V lost 1 base and J 2 bases, leaving 13 bases between the germline ends. From germline, CDR1 is SEHNR and CDR2 FQNEAQ (reference sequence). The CDR3 spells CASSLGWGEVTDTQYF. CDR3 DNA sequence: TGTGCCAGCAGCTTAGGGTGGGGCGAGGTCACAGATACGCAGTATTTT.

As for this clonotype: An end of the junction does not agree with germline; a read error may underlie this. J is TRBJ2-7 and V is TRBV28, with TRBD1 matching 7 bases. The CDR3 runs 15 residues. From germline, CDR1 is MDHEN and CDR2 SYDVKM. Here the CDR3 reads CASSLPGTGALEQYF. The CDR3 bases are TGTGCCAGCAGTCTTCCCGGAACAGGGGCGCTCGAGCAATACTTC.

This clonotype occurred many times. V gene TRBV28 combines with J gene TRBJ2-7; 7 bases map to TRBD1. Losses at the gene ends were 2 bases for V and 4 bases for J; bases not matched to a gene: 8. CDR3 length: 15 amino acids. Germline V gene sequence: CDR1 MDHEN, CDR2 SYDVKM. CDR3 bases: TGTGCCAGCAGTTTACCCTTGGCAGGGGGTTACGAGCAGTACTTC. This translates into CASSLPLAGGYEQYF.

This clonotype was picked up one time. The final CDR3 position lacks the conserved phenylalanine or tryptophan, pointing to a likely read error. The DNA is omitted, as the CDR3 cannot be located on it reliably, and the CDR3 follows TCRdb's listing. The chain uses TRBV20-1 and TRBJ2-3; the table's D call, TRBD1, has no DNA check behind it. The CDR3 totals 14 residues, both ends included. Germline V gene sequence: CDR1 DFQATT, CDR2 SNEGSKA (reference sequence). The CDR3 region is CSATSPWDTDTQNI.

The rearrangement joins TRBV11-3 to TRBJ2-1; no definite D call. Germline assignment: CDR1 SGHNT and CDR2 YENEEA. The germline V and J ends were trimmed by 2 bases and 1 base, with 15 bases remaining between them. The CDR3 consists of 17 residues. The CDR3 DNA is TGTGCCAGCAGCTTATGCCGACAAGCACTATCCTACAATGAGCAGTTCTTC. This gives the protein CASSLCRQALSYNEQFF.

The sample holds many counts of this clonotype. The V call is TRBV20-1, the J call TRBJ1-1; no definite D call. From germline, CDR1 is DFQATT and CDR2 SNEGSKA (reference sequence). Trimming took 5 bases from V and 2 from J, leaving 9 bases between them. The CDR3 consists of 12 residues. In DNA form, the CDR3 reads TGCAGTGCTGTAGACCCAAACACTGAAGCTTTCTTT. Translation gives CSAVDPNTEAFF.

About this clonotype: A clone one base away is much larger, so this may be a read error. The rearrangement links TRBV12-3 or TRBV12-4 to TRBJ2-5, with 8 bases matching TRBD1. Trimming removed 3 bases from V and 1 base from J; junction bases left unmatched: 1. There are 14 residues in the CDR3. CDR3 residues: CASSLTGAQETQYF. The CDR3 DNA reads TGTGCCAGCAGTTTGACAGGGGCCCAAGAGACCCAGTACTTC.

Comment on this clonotype: It may be a read error: a sequence one base away is much more abundant. The rearrangement joins TRBV5-6 to TRBJ1-5; unclear D gene. Germline values: CDR1 SGHDT, CDR2 YYEEEE. The CDR3 contains 13 residues. The CDR3 DNA sequence: TGTGCCAGCAGCCTGGACGGCAATCAGGCCCAGCATTTT. This translates into CASSLDGNQAQHF.

In the case of this clonotype: The junction does not match germline at one end; this may be a read error. The chain couples TRBV11-3 to TRBJ2-1; TRBD1 matches at 12 bases. Per germline, CDR1 SGHNT and CDR2 YENEEA. The CDR3 is 14 residues long. The CDR3 reads CAGRGQGANNEHFF. The CDR3 DNA follows: TGTGCCGGCAGGGGACAGGGGGCCAACAATGAGCATTTCTTC.

With respect to this clonotype: A much larger clone lies one base from this, so it may be a read error. The chain links TRBV28 to TRBJ1-1; D ambiguous. V was shortened by 5 bases and J by 4 bases, with 14 bases between the two germline ends. CDR3 length equals 14 residues. CDR1 is MDHEN, CDR2 SYDVKM, per germline. The CDR3 coding sequence is TGTGCCAGCAGTCTCCCCTCCCGGATCACTGAAGCTTTCTTT. Translating gives CASSLPSRITEAFF. Filled out from reference TRBV28 and TRBJ1-1, the complete variable domain reads DVKVTQSSRYLVKRTGEKVFLECVQDMDHENMFWYRQDPGLGLRLIYFSYDVKMKEKGDIPEGYSVSREKKERFSLILESASTNQTSMYLCASSLPSRITEAFFGQGTRLTVV.

The sample holds many counts of this clonotype. The chain employs TRBV5-4 and TRBJ2-7; a weak D match, TRBD1 (7 bases). Germline loops: CDR1 SGHNT, CDR2 YYREEE (reference sequence). This CDR3 has 15 amino acids. Trimming left V 4 bases short and J 4 bases short, with 18 bases between. CDR3 protein: CASSQTRDSGYEQYF. As DNA, the CDR3 is TGTGCCAGCAGCCAGACCCGGGACAGCGGGTACGAGCAGTACTTC.

Details on this clonotype: An end of the junction differs from the germline gene, which may be a read error. The genes are TRBV6-2 or TRBV6-3 and TRBJ2-7, with D unresolved. CDR3 length: 12 residues. CDR1 and CDR2 (germline): MNHEY, SVGEGT. CDR3 loop: CASSAVLFEEYF. In DNA, the CDR3 is TGCGCCAGCAGTGCCGTTCTCTTCGAGGAGTACTTC.

In regard to this clonotype: The junction shows a germline mismatch at one end, possibly a read error. The genes are TRBV11-2 and TRBJ2-5, with D possibly matching TRBD1 (6 bases). Germline V gives CDR1 SGHAT, CDR2 FQNNGV. The CDR3 consists of 16 residues. The CDR3 spells CASSLGGWPRERAQYF. Here the CDR3 DNA reads TGTGCCAGCAGTTTAGGGGGATGGCCCAGGGAAAGGGCCCAGTACTTC.

The chain links TRBV28 to TRBJ2-7, with D unclear. Germline CDR1 reads MDHEN; CDR2 reads SYDVKM. Trimming removed 3 bases from V and 1 base from J, with 10 bases in between. This CDR3 contains 14 residues. CDR3 loop: CASSLARPSYEQYF. CDR3 coding DNA: TGTGCCAGCAGTTTGGCCAGGCCTTCCTACGAGCAGTACTTC.

A word on this clonotype: The junction shows a germline mismatch at one end, possibly a read error. This chain uses TRBV4-3 with TRBJ2-5; TRBD1 matches at 9 bases. The CDR3 is 13 residues long. Germline loops: CDR1 LGHNA, CDR2 YSLEER. In DNA, the CDR3 is TGCGCCAGCAGCCAGGATGAAGGGGACAGGGTTGCCTTC. Translation: CASSQDEGDRVAF.